The rows below give T cell receptor beta chains drawn from one sample of a study of blood T cell repertoires in COVID-19. The protocol was immunoSEQ multiplex PCR, while the TCRdb copy is restricted to in-frame clones and leaves out a portion. The sample holds tens of thousands of clones, about 92% seen once. The sample was peripheral blood. The receptors originated from a woman older than 75 with acute or convalescent COVID-19. Both conserved end residues are part of each CDR3. Each record gives: J gene, clone size, CDR3 length, V gene, D gene, CDR3 DNA, CDR3 protein. D genes are given only for firm matches. Clone size is stated in some rows and not others, as once, few, many or a class when expanded.

TRBJ2-5	few	15	TRBV23-1	.	TGCGCCAGCAGTCAATCGAGGGGGGGAGGAGAGACCCAGTACTTC	CASSQSRGGGETQYF
TRBJ1-2	.	14	TRBV3-1/TRBV3-2	.	TGTGCCAGCAGCCAACCCGACAGATCCTATGGCTACACCTTC	CASSQPDRSYGYTF
TRBJ2-5	.	17	TRBV18	.	TGTGCCAGCTCACCAAAGTCTGGCGGGACGTATGGAGAGACCCAGTACTTC	CASSPKSGGTYGETQYF
TRBJ2-3	.	13	TRBV2	TRBD1	TGTGCCAGCCAGACAGGGGGGGCAGATACGCAGTATTTT	CASQTGGADTQYF
TRBJ2-5	.	15	TRBV5-4	.	TGTGCCAGCAGCTCGGACCCCGGAGGAGGAGAGACCCAGTACTTC	CASSSDPGGGETQYF
TRBJ2-3	.	15	TRBV5-5	.	TGTGCCAGCGTCCTGCGGGGGCCCGACACAGATACGCAGTATTTT	CASVLRGPDTDTQYF
TRBJ2-7	.	18	TRBV6-2/TRBV6-3	TRBD2	TGTGCCAGCAGTTACCGCGGACTAGCGGGGGGACGAAACTACGAGCAGTACTTC	CASSYRGLAGGRNYEQYF
TRBJ1-3	once	19	TRBV5-1	.	TGCGCCAGCAGCTTACAACCCTATGGCAGGGGATGGTCTGGAAACACCATATATTTT	CASSLQPYGRGWSGNTIYF
TRBJ2-2	.	15	TRBV19	TRBD2	TGTGCCAGTAGTATAGTGGCGGGGGGGCCCGGGGAGCTGTTTTTT	CASSIVAGGPGELFF
TRBJ1-6	.	17	TRBV28	.	TGTGCCAGCTCCCTCACAGCGTCCGGACAGAGTAATTCACCCCTCCACTTT	CASSLTASGQSNSPLHF
TRBJ2-2	.	15	TRBV5-1	.	TGCGCCAGCAGCTTCGGGGGGCTGAACACCGGGGAGCTGTTTTTT	CASSFGGLNTGELFF
TRBJ1-4	.	17	TRBV6-6	.	TGTGCCAGCAGTCGGATGGGGAGATCCGGGGGTAATGAAAAACTGTTTTTT	CASSRMGRSGGNEKLFF
TRBJ2-5	.	15	TRBV5-4	.	TGTGCCAGCAGCTTGGCGCCCGGGGAAACGGAGACCCAGTACTTC	CASSLAPGETETQYF
TRBJ1-1	.	14	TRBV19	.	TGTGCCAGTAGTACCCTTTTGACTGGTACTGAAGCTTTCTTT	CASSTLLTGTEAFF
TRBJ2-3	.	13	TRBV10-3	.	TGTGCCATCATGGCAGGGAGCACAGATACGCAGTATTTT	CAIMAGSTDTQYF
TRBJ1-5	.	13	TRBV6-4	.	TGTGCCAGCAGTTTAGCTAGCAATCAGCCCCAGCATTTT	CASSLASNQPQHF